Listed below are T cell receptor beta chains from one sample, sequenced in a study of Ad26.COV2.S vaccination and SARS-CoV-2 variants. Libraries were prepared by immunoSEQ multiplex PCR; TCRdb keeps only in-frame clonotypes and omits some of them. Of 300,000 to 400,000 clones in the sample, about 85% are singletons; the top ten hold about 3.3%. The specimen was peripheral blood, collected in a trial of Ad26.COV2.S vaccine versus placebo. All receptors come from a person aged 18 to 59 who received the Ad26.COV2.S COVID-19 vaccine or a placebo. Each CDR3 is given with its conserved first and last residue. D genes are given only for firm matches. The size field is filled for only some rows; it gives once, few, many or a size class.

j_gene	abundance	d_gene	v_gene	CDR3nt	CDR3aa
TRBJ2-1	few	TRBD2	TRBV24-1	TGTGCCACCCAGGGACTAGCGGGTCACAATGAGCAGTTCTTC	CATQGLAGHNEQFF
TRBJ1-2	-	-	TRBV7-9	TGTGCCAGCAGCTTAGGTGGGGGACCTAACTATGGCTACACCTTC	CASSLGGGPNYGYTF
TRBJ2-5	-	-	TRBV25-1	TGTGCCAGCAACAACGGGGTGGCGGAGACCCAGTACTTC	CASNNGVAETQYF
TRBJ2-7	-	-	TRBV18	TGTGCCAGCTCACCACCCCTTCTAGCGAGCTACGAGCAGTACTTC	CASSPPLLASYEQYF
TRBJ2-7	once	-	TRBV11-2	TGTGCCAGCAGCTTAGAGGTGGCCAGCAGCTACGAGCAGTACTTC	CASSLEVASSYEQYF
TRBJ1-1	-	TRBD1	TRBV2	TGTGCCAGCAGTCCACGGACAGGGAACACTGAAGCTTTCTTT	CASSPRTGNTEAFF
TRBJ1-1	-	-	TRBV27	TGTGCCAGCAGTCCCTGGGGGGTGGACACTGAAGCTTTCTTT	CASSPWGVDTEAFF
TRBJ2-7	-	TRBD1	TRBV4-1	TGCGCCAGCAGCCAAGCCGGGACAGGTCACTACGAGCAGTACTTC	CASSQAGTGHYEQYF
TRBJ2-7	-	TRBD1	TRBV28	TGTGCCAGCAGTCTGGGACAGGGGATCAACGAGCAGTACTTC	CASSLGQGINEQYF
TRBJ1-4	-	TRBD1	TRBV4-3	TGCGCCAGCAGCAACCGGGACAGGGGGGACGAAAAACTGTTTTTT	CASSNRDRGDEKLFF
TRBJ1-2	-	TRBD1	TRBV9	TGTGCCAGCAGCGTCCGTCCCGGGACAGGGGGCGATGGCTACACCTTC	CASSVRPGTGGDGYTF
TRBJ1-2	-	-	TRBV3-1/TRBV3-2	TGTGCCAGCAGTCCGGGACATACCAACTATGGCTACACCTTC	CASSPGHTNYGYTF
TRBJ2-1	-	TRBD2	TRBV5-1	TGCGCCAGCACAGACGGTCGGGGGGACCGTTTAAATGAGCAGTTCTTC	CASTDGRGDRLNEQFF
TRBJ1-2	few	-	TRBV10-3	TGTGCCCCATCGGTGGAGGGATTCTCCTATGGCTACACCTTC	CAPSVEGFSYGYTF
TRBJ2-1	-	-	TRBV19	TGTGCCAGTAGATTAGGGTTCTACAATGAGCAGTTCTTC	CASRLGFYNEQFF
TRBJ2-3	-	TRBD2	TRBV18	TGTGCCAGCTCACCCATAGCGGGAGTGGGAGATACGCAGTATTTT	CASSPIAGVGDTQYF
TRBJ2-3	-	TRBD2	TRBV30	TGTGCCTGGAGGAATGGGGCGGGAGCCACGGATACGCAGTATTTT	CAWRNGAGATDTQYF
TRBJ1-2	-	-	TRBV19	TGTGCCAGTAGTGACTGGTACTATGGCTACACCTTC	CASSDWYYGYTF
TRBJ2-7	-	-	TRBV4-1	TGCGCCAGCAGCCAAGGTAACAGCAACTACGAGCAGTACTTC	CASSQGNSNYEQYF
TRBJ1-2	-	TRBD1	TRBV5-4	TGTGCCAGCAAACCCCCCGGAGGGGGCCTTAACTATGGCTACACCTTC	CASKPPGGGLNYGYTF
TRBJ2-7	once	-	TRBV6-2/TRBV6-3	TGTGCCAGCAGTTCTAGCTCCTACGAGCAGTACTTC	CASSSSSYEQYF
TRBJ1-2	-	-	TRBV2	TGTGCCAGCAGTAGACAGGTCTGGGGCTACACCTTC	CASSRQVWGYTF
TRBJ2-2	-	-	TRBV7-9	TGTGCCAGCAGCGGGCCGGGGGATAATACCGGGGAGCTGTTTTTT	CASSGPGDNTGELFF
TRBJ2-1	-	TRBD2	TRBV9	TGTGCCAGCAGCAGTTACCCGGGAGGTGAGCAGTTCTTC	CASSSYPGGEQFF
TRBJ2-1	-	-	TRBV27	TGTGCCAGCAGTCCACGGACTGGTAAAAGCTCCTACAATGAGCAGTTCTTC	CASSPRTGKSSYNEQFF
TRBJ2-3	-	TRBD2	TRBV19	TGTGCCAGTAGGCCTCTAGCGGGAGGGTCTTCAGATACGCAGTATTTT	CASRPLAGGSSDTQYF
TRBJ2-4	-	-	TRBV2	TGTGCCAGCAGTGGGCGCTACCCGGGGGCGGGGTCCAAAAACATTCAGTACTTC	CASSGRYPGAGSKNIQYF
TRBJ2-1	-	TRBD2	TRBV5-1	TGCGCCAGCAGCTTGGCTTCCCCAGCGGGATATGAGCAGTTCTTC	CASSLASPAGYEQFF
TRBJ2-7	-	-	TRBV28	TGTGCCAGCAGCTCGGGTAACAACTACGAGCAGTACTTC	CASSSGNNYEQYF
TRBJ2-7	-	-	TRBV5-1	TGCGCCAGCAGCTTGGGGCTACCGGGGTCCTACGAGCAGTACTTC	CASSLGLPGSYEQYF
TRBJ1-1	-	-	TRBV12-3/TRBV12-4	TGTGCCAGCAGTATTGAATTAAACACTGAAGCTTTCTTT	CASSIELNTEAFF
TRBJ2-1	-	TRBD2	TRBV7-2	TGTGCCAGCAGCTTAGGAGCGGGAACTATTGAGCAGTTCTTC	CASSLGAGTIEQFF
TRBJ1-2	-	TRBD1	TRBV6-5	TGTGCCAGCAGTTCGGACAGGGTCGGCTATGGCTACACCTTC	CASSSDRVGYGYTF
TRBJ1-2	-	-	TRBV2	TGTGCCAGCAGCGTACCGTCCAAAGGGGGTGGCTACACCTTC	CASSVPSKGGGYTF
TRBJ2-2	-	-	TRBV5-4	TGTGCCAGCAGCCCCGTGGGGATCGAGGCCGGGGAGCTGTTTTTT	CASSPVGIEAGELFF
TRBJ2-7	few	-	TRBV11-2	TGTGCCAGCAGCTTAGATCGGTCCTACGAGCAGTACTTC	CASSLDRSYEQYF
TRBJ2-3	-	-	TRBV24-1	TGTGCCACCAGTGACCCAATGCAGGGGATTGCAGATACGCAGTATTTT	CATSDPMQGIADTQYF
TRBJ1-3	-	-	TRBV5-1	TGCGCCAGCAGCTTAGAGGGAAAATCTGGAAACACCATATATTTT	CASSLEGKSGNTIYF